The 21 T cell receptor beta chains reported below all come from one sample, sequenced in a study of cytomegalovirus exposure and HLA in healthy donors. The PCR used 60 Vbeta and 13 Jbeta primers. Method: immunoSEQ multiplex PCR; TCRdb's copy keeps in-frame clones and lacks some. The data hold 95,000 to 150,000 clones, with around 75% observed a single time. What was sequenced was PBMCs. Receptors originate from a man aged 30 to 45 in good health and CMV-seronegative.

This chain uses TRBV7-2 with TRBJ2-2, with TRBD1 matching 9 bases. This CDR3 has 15 residues. Germline V CDR1 and CDR2: SGHTA, FQGNSA. J was trimmed by 4 bases and V by 9 bases; bases with no gene match: 9. The CDR3 reads CASEGQGQGTGELFF. The CDR3 DNA is TGTGCCAGTGAGGGACAGGGACAGGGCACCGGGGAGCTGTTTTTT.

Turning to this clone: Its ends do not fully match the called genes, so a read error is possible. The V gene is TRBV20-1, the J gene TRBJ1-6; 9 positions agree with TRBD1. The length of the CDR3 is 10 residues. Germline loops: CDR1 DFQATT, CDR2 SNEGSKA (reference sequence). CDR3 in amino acids: CSATDRGSYF. The CDR3 DNA reads as TGCAGTGCGACGGACAGGGGTAGTTACTTT.

This clone was found once. The rearrangement uses TRBV30 and TRBJ2-5; 8 positions agree with TRBD1. V was clipped by 2 bases and J by 5 bases; unmatched bases: 10. The germline CDR1 and CDR2 sequences are GTSNPN and SVGIG (reference sequence). CDR3 length: 15 amino acids. The chain's CDR3 is CAWSRGQVRGETQYF. In DNA, the CDR3 is TGTGCCTGGAGTCGGGGACAGGTGAGGGGTGAGACCCAGTACTTC.

The chain joins TRBV6-1 to TRBJ1-1; D is unclear. Trimming cost V 3 bases and J 0 bases, with 5 bases left between them. From germline, CDR1 is MNHNS and CDR2 SASEGT. The CDR3 length is 13 residues. Here the CDR3 reads CASSDPVNTEAFF. CDR3 bases: TGTGCCAGCAGTGATCCGGTGAACACTGAAGCTTTCTTT.

CDR3 DNA sequence: TGTGCCAGCTTGTCCGGGGGGGCGGGGAGCACAGATACGCAGTATTTT. This codes for CASLSGGAGSTDTQYF. This chain connects TRBV4-2 to TRBJ2-3, with 8 bases aligning to TRBD2. CDR1 and CDR2 from the germline V gene are LGHNA and YNFKEQ. V trimming: 8 bases; J trimming: 0 bases; junction bases outside the gene matches: 10. The CDR3 spans 16 residues.

The rearrangement uses TRBV19 and TRBJ2-1; 9 bases fit TRBD2. This CDR3 region has 13 residues. The V gene end was trimmed by 2 bases and the J gene end by 10 bases; junction bases not matched to a gene: 3. Per the germline V gene, CDR1 is LNHDA and CDR2 is SQIVND (reference sequence). The DNA for the CDR3 is TGTGCCAGTAGTATAAGCGGGGGGCGCGAGCAGTTCTTC. It yields the protein CASSISGGREQFF.

The chain carries TRBV5-1 and TRBJ2-7; no firm D call. The CDR3 has 14 amino acids. V shed 0 bases and J shed 3 bases, with 10 bases lying between them. CDR1 is SGHRS and CDR2 is YFSETQ in the germline V gene. In nucleotides, the CDR3 is TGCGCCAGCAGCTTGGCAGAGGAAAACTACGAGCAGTACTTC. Translation: CASSLAEENYEQYF.

The CDR3 nucleotides are TGTGCCAGCAGCGCCGGCCCACAGGGTTGGGGCTACACCTTC. Translated: CASSAGPQGWGYTF. The chain is built from TRBV9 and TRBJ1-2, with D perhaps TRBD1 (6 bases). Trimming stripped 3 bases from V and 8 bases from J, with 17 bases between. The V gene's germline CDR1 is SGDLS and CDR2 YYNGEE. This CDR3 comprises 14 residues.

This clone was counted a few times. V and J are TRBV5-1 and TRBJ2-7; maybe TRBD2 (6 bases). Trimming stripped 4 bases from V and 4 bases from J, with 21 bases between. Germline CDR1 reads SGHRS; CDR2 reads YFSETQ. The CDR3 sequence is 16 residues long. For the CDR3, the DNA is TGCGCCAGCAGCCCCCGGGGGAGTGATTTAACTTACGAGCAGTACTTC. Encoded protein: CASSPRGSDLTYEQYF. Variable domain in full (rest from reference TRBV5-1 and TRBJ2-7): KAGVTQTPRYLIKTRGQQVTLSCSPISGHRSVSWYQQTPGQGLQFLFEYFSETQRNKGNFPGRFSGRQFSNSRSEMNVSTLELGDSALYLCASSPRGSDLTYEQYFGPGTRLTVT.

J is TRBJ2-1 and V is TRBV27, with D perhaps TRBD2 (5 bases). Between the trimmed V and J ends, which lost 8 bases and 2 bases, there was a span of 10 bases. Germline V gene lookup returns CDR1 MNHEY and CDR2 SMNVEV (reference sequence). There are 13 residues in the CDR3. This CDR3 reads CASQAGAYNEQFF. The CDR3, as DNA: TGTGCCAGCCAGGCGGGCGCCTACAATGAGCAGTTCTTC.

The J gene is TRBJ2-3, the V gene TRBV10-1; 8 bases map to TRBD2. The CDR3 runs to 16 residues. Germline assignment: CDR1 WNHNN and CDR2 SYGVQD (reference sequence). The V gene end was trimmed by 2 bases and the J gene end by 4 bases; junction bases not matched to a gene: 8. The CDR3 DNA reads TGCGCCAGCAGTGAGGAAATAGCGGGGCTCGCAGATACGCAGTATTTT. Its translation is CASSEEIAGLADTQYF.

This chain connects TRBV19 to TRBJ2-1; TRBD2 aligns across 14 bases. Germline-derived CDR1 and CDR2 are LNHDA and SQIVND (reference sequence). There are 18 residues in the CDR3. Trimming at V came to 1 base and at J to 7 bases, leaving 9 bases not matched to a gene. CDR3 region: CASSIVGLAGVEGNEQFF. Here the CDR3 DNA reads TGTGCCAGTAGTATAGTGGGACTAGCGGGGGTCGAGGGGAATGAGCAGTTCTTC.

The chain has TRBV27 and TRBJ2-1, with D possibly matching TRBD1 (6 bases). CDR1 is MNHEY, CDR2 SMNVEV, per germline (reference sequence). The V end lost 5 bases, the J end lost 8 bases, and 22 bases lay between the germline ends. The CDR3 runs 16 residues. The CDR3 protein is CASSPQGNPRGYEQFF. The DNA of the CDR3 is TGTGCCAGCAGTCCGCAGGGGAACCCCAGGGGCTATGAGCAGTTCTTC.

This chain links TRBV10-2 with TRBJ1-6; D remains ambiguous. CDR3 length: 13 amino acids. Germline lookup yields CDR1 WSHSY and CDR2 SAAADI. V was shortened by 2 bases and J by 9 bases, with 8 bases between the two germline ends. CDR3: CASSEGGISPLHF. The CDR3 region has the DNA TGCGCCAGCAGTGAGGGAGGGATTTCACCCCTCCACTTT.

This chain's CDR3 is CASSLVAAGGSYEQYF. The CDR3 region has the DNA TGCGCCAGCAGCTTGGTAGCAGCGGGGGGCTCCTACGAGCAGTACTTC. The V call is TRBV5-1, the J call TRBJ2-7; 9 bases are shared with TRBD2. Germline loops: CDR1 SGHRS, CDR2 YFSETQ. J gave up 0 bases and V 0 bases, and 4 bases lay outside the gene matches. This CDR3 has 16 residues.

The chain recombines TRBV7-1 with TRBJ2-1; the match to TRBD2 covers 16 bases. TRBV7-1 is an ORF, and what it does is uncertain. The CDR3 has 24 residues. V was clipped by 3 bases and J by 0 bases; unmatched bases: 20. CDR3 residues: CASSSPTYPGLAGGRSSSYNEQFF. The CDR3 DNA reads as TGTGCCAGCAGCTCCCCGACGTATCCGGGACTAGCGGGGGGGCGTTCCAGCTCCTACAATGAGCAGTTCTTC.

CDR3 region: CAWSSGGPGNQPQHF. The CDR3 DNA sequence: TGTGCCTGGAGCTCAGGGGGCCCGGGCAATCAGCCCCAGCATTTT. V usage is TRBV30 and J usage is TRBJ1-5, with 8 bases lining up with TRBD1. The germline gives CDR1 GTSNPN, CDR2 SVGIG (reference sequence). V lost 3 bases and J lost 2; bases outside the gene matches: 6. The CDR3 sequence is 15 residues long.

The V and J genes are TRBV9 and TRBJ2-3, with TRBD2 identical over 10 bases. This CDR3 is 15 amino acids long. CDR1 SGDLS and CDR2 YYNGEE come from the germline V gene. The V and J ends lost 4 bases and 6 bases, in that order; junction bases with no gene match: 8. CDR3 sequence: CASSLSGGALDTQYF. Written as DNA, the CDR3 is TGTGCCAGCAGCCTCAGCGGGGGGGCTCTGGATACGCAGTATTTT.

This chain connects TRBV4-2 to TRBJ2-7; no clear D. CDR1 is LGHNA and CDR2 is YNFKEQ in the germline V gene. CDR3 length: 14 amino acids. The ends were cut back, 4 bases at V and 4 bases at J, with 14 bases in the middle. CDR3: CASSPISSGYEQYF. In DNA form, the CDR3 reads TGTGCCAGCAGCCCCATCTCTTCCGGGTACGAGCAGTACTTC.

V gene TRBV7-8 combines with J gene TRBJ2-7; D perhaps matches TRBD1 (6 bases). This CDR3 is built from 12 residues. Germline V lookup: CDR1 SGHVS, CDR2 FQNEAQ. The germline V and J ends were trimmed by 5 bases and 5 bases, with 10 bases remaining between them. In nucleotides, the CDR3 is TGTGCCAGCAGCGTACAGGGTGACGAGCAGTACTTC. It specifies CASSVQGDEQYF.

This clone was counted once. V and J are TRBV5-1 and TRBJ2-1; 8 bases are shared with TRBD2. V lost 4 bases to trimming and J lost 1 base; unmatched junction nucleotides: 13. The CDR3 length is 18 residues. Germline V lookup: CDR1 SGHRS, CDR2 YFSETQ. CDR3 nucleotide sequence: TGCGCCAGCAGCCCGGTTGGACTAGCAGAAGAATCCTACAATGAGCAGTTCTTC. This encodes CASSPVGLAEESYNEQFF.